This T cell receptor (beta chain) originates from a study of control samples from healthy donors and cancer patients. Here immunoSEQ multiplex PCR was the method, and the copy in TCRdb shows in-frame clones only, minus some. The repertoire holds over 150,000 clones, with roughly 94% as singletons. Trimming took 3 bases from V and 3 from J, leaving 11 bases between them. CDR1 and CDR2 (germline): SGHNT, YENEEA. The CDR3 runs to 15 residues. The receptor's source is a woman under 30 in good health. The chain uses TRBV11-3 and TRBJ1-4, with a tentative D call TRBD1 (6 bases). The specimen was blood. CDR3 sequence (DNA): TGTGCCAGCAGCTTGGGGGCGGAGGCTAATGAAAAACTGTTTTTT. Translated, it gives CASSLGAEANEKLFF. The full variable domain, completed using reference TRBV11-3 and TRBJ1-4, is EAGVVQSPRYKIIEKKQPVAFWCNPISGHNTLYWYLQNLGQGPELLIRYENEEAVDDSQLPKDRFSAERLKGVDSTLKIQPAELGDSAVYLCASSLGAEANEKLFFGSGTQLSVL.